The 32 T cell receptor beta chains below come from one sample, sequenced in a study of T-cell memory formation after mild COVID-19. One entry per CDR3 protein results from TCRdb running MiXCR on the 5' RACE reads. The repertoire consists of 200,000 to 300,000 distinct CDR3 sequences, with just over 15% occurring once and the leading ten covering 2.1%. Sequenced: PBMCs or a T cell subset sorted from them (not recorded which). These receptor sequences come from an adult woman who had mild COVID-19 (a few samples of this study predate the infection). Cell type and time point are not known.

In this sample, this clonotype turned up a few times. This chain connects TRBV30 to TRBJ2-7; possibly TRBD1 or TRBD2 for D (5 bases each). Germline assignment: CDR1 GTSNPN and CDR2 SVGIG (reference sequence). The V and J ends lost 3 bases and 7 bases respectively, with 16 bases between them. CDR3 length equals 13 residues. The CDR3 DNA reads TGTGCCTGGAGCGGGGCCATCTTTACGGAGCAGTACTTC. This gives the protein CAWSGAIFTEQYF.

A word on this clonotype: Germline and junction disagree at one end, which may indicate a read error. V gene TRBV15 combines with J gene TRBJ2-7; D perhaps matches TRBD2 (6 bases). CDR1 LNHNV and CDR2 YYDKDF come from the germline V gene (reference sequence). There are 13 residues in the CDR3. The CDR3 is CATSSQSRDSRIF. As DNA, the CDR3 is TGTGCCACCAGCAGCCAATCCCGGGACTCGAGAATTTTC.

This clonotype was recorded a few times. This rearrangement joins TRBV9 to TRBJ1-2; 9 bases match TRBD1. CDR3 size: 15 residues. Germline CDR1 SGDLS, CDR2 YYNGEE. The trim removed 0 bases at V and 0 bases at J, leaving 0 bases unmatched. CDR3 DNA sequence: TGTGCCAGCAGCGTAGGGGACAGGGCTAACTATGGCTACACCTTC. This gives the protein CASSVGDRANYGYTF.

This clonotype was observed a handful of times. The chain links TRBV25-1 to TRBJ2-7; 10 nucleotides agree with TRBD1. The CDR3 length is 15 residues. Trimming cost V 6 bases and J 4 bases; bases outside gene matches: 9. CDR1 is MGHDK, CDR2 SYGVNS, per germline. In nucleotides, the CDR3 is TGTGCCAGCAGCGTTTGGGACAGGGGTGTATACGAGCAGTACTTC. This translates into CASSVWDRGVYEQYF.

The chain joins TRBV6-1 to TRBJ2-2, with TRBD1 as a possible D gene (5 bases). Looked up from germline, CDR1 is MNHNS and CDR2 is SASEGT. Trimming cost V 2 bases and J 6 bases, with 10 bases left between them. The CDR3 sequence is 14 residues long. In nucleotides, the CDR3 is TGTGCCAGCAGTGAATACAGGTGGTCCGGGGAGCTGTTTTTT. This sequence encodes CASSEYRWSGELFF.

This rearrangement joins TRBV2 to TRBJ1-1; D is unresolved. The V gene lost 8 bases and the J gene lost 0 bases, with 10 bases spanning the gap. This CDR3 comprises 13 residues. Germline values: CDR1 SNHLY, CDR2 FYNNEI. In DNA form, the CDR3 reads TGTGCCAGCCTCAGGTTGATGAACACTGAAGCTTTCTTT. This gives the protein CASLRLMNTEAFF.

This clonotype was observed a few times. The chain links TRBV5-1 to TRBJ2-1; TRBD1 is a possible D gene (5 bases). Trimming stripped 0 bases from V and 2 bases from J, with 9 bases between. Germline loops: CDR1 SGHRS, CDR2 YFSETQ. The CDR3 spans 15 residues. CDR3 bases: TGCGCCAGCAGCTTGGAGCAGGGAACCTACAATGAGCAGTTCTTC. Translating it yields CASSLEQGTYNEQFF.

The genes are TRBV6-2 or TRBV6-3 and TRBJ2-2; 7 nucleotides agree with TRBD1. Per the germline V gene, CDR1 is MNHEY and CDR2 is SVGEGT. The CDR3 totals 16 residues. J gave up 5 bases and V 6 bases, and 12 bases lay outside the gene matches. This CDR3 reads CASRQDRAGGTGELFF. CDR3 bases: TGTGCCAGCAGACAAGACAGGGCCGGAGGAACCGGGGAGCTGTTTTTT.

This rearrangement joins TRBV20-1 to TRBJ2-7; 8 nucleotides align to TRBD1. Germline V lookup: CDR1 DFQATT, CDR2 SNEGSKA (reference sequence). This CDR3 has 11 amino acids. Trimming removed 6 bases from V and 6 bases from J; junction bases left unmatched: 4. The CDR3: CSAVTGVEQYF. CDR3 sequence (DNA): TGCAGTGCAGTGACAGGGGTCGAGCAGTACTTC.

This clonotype has more than one count but fewer than ten. V usage is TRBV29-1 and J usage is TRBJ2-7, with TRBD1 matching over 9 bases. CDR3 length: 12 amino acids. Germline values: CDR1 SQVTM, CDR2 ANQGSEA. J was trimmed by 2 bases and V by 6 bases; bases with no gene match: 2. Here the CDR3 DNA reads TGCAGCGTGGGACAGGGAACCTACGAGCAGTACTTC. Translation gives CSVGQGTYEQYF.

J is TRBJ1-2 and V is TRBV7-2; the D is unclear. The CDR3 runs to 14 residues. In germline, CDR1 is SGHTA, CDR2 FQGNSA. The V end lost 6 bases, the J end lost 9 bases, and 20 bases lay between the germline ends. Written as DNA, the CDR3 is TGTGCCAGCAGAGAGGATAAGGGCCTGGGAAGCTACACCTTC. It is translated as CASREDKGLGSYTF.

This clonotype came up a few times. This chain joins TRBV7-9 and TRBJ1-5; tentative D call: TRBD1 (5 bases). The ends were cut back, 6 bases at V and 4 bases at J, with 16 bases in the middle. The germline V gene encodes CDR1 SEHNR and CDR2 FQNEAQ (reference sequence). This CDR3 spans 15 amino acids. CDR3 DNA sequence: TGTGCCAGCAGTTTGACAACGGGGCGAAATCAGCCCCAGCATTTT. Translation: CASSLTTGRNQPQHF.

This clonotype was counted only a few times. The chain couples TRBV3-1 to TRBJ2-3; D possibly corresponds to TRBD2 (6 bases). This CDR3 has 14 residues. Trimming removed 4 bases at V and 5 bases at J, with 13 bases between. The germline gives CDR1 LGHDT, CDR2 YNNKEL (reference sequence). DNA for the CDR3: TGTGCCAGCAGCCCCGGACTAAGAATAGATACGCAGTATTTT. Translated: CASSPGLRIDTQYF.

The chain combines TRBV7-6 with TRBJ1-1; no clear D gene. Germline CDR1 reads SGHVS; CDR2 reads FNYEAQ. V shed 5 bases and J shed 8 bases, with 12 bases lying between them. CDR3 size: 12 residues. The chain's CDR3 is CASSHSQGEAFF. CDR3 nucleotide sequence: TGTGCCAGCAGCCACTCACAAGGAGAAGCTTTCTTT. Complete variable domain (other parts from reference TRBV7-6 and TRBJ1-1): GAGVSQSPRYKVTKRGQDVALRCDPISGHVSLYWYRQALGQGPEFLTYFNYEAQQDKSGLPNDRFSAERPEGSISTLTIQRTEQRDSAMYRCASSHSQGEAFFGQGTRLTVV.

This clonotype turned up a few times. V usage is TRBV6-5 and J usage is TRBJ2-6, with 7 bases aligning to TRBD1. The germline gives CDR1 MNHEY, CDR2 SVGAGI. V shed 2 bases and J 4 bases; nucleotides not matched to a gene: 5. The CDR3 consists of 16 residues. In DNA form, the CDR3 reads TGTGCCAGCAGTTACCCTGGGACAGCCGGGGCCAACGTCCTGACTTTC. This gives the protein CASSYPGTAGANVLTF.

This clonotype was found a few times. The chain recombines TRBV30 with TRBJ2-7; TRBD1 might be the D (6 bases). Germline V gives CDR1 GTSNPN, CDR2 SVGIG (reference sequence). This CDR3 is 15 amino acids long. V was clipped by 1 base and J by 3 bases, with 16 bases between them. The chain's CDR3 is CAWSATDSFNYEQYF. CDR3 nucleotide sequence: TGTGCCTGGAGTGCTACGGACAGTTTCAACTACGAGCAGTACTTC.

The chain uses TRBV3-1 and TRBJ2-7, with TRBD1 identical over 8 bases. The V gene end was trimmed by 5 bases and the J gene end by 0 bases; junction bases not matched to a gene: 6. Germline V gene data show CDR1 as LGHDT and CDR2 as YNNKEL (reference sequence). The CDR3 contains 15 residues. The CDR3 region has the DNA TGTGCCAGCAGCTGGCAGGGGGCTACCTCCTACGAGCAGTACTTC. This encodes CASSWQGATSYEQYF.

This clonotype was seen more than once but under ten times. The chain uses TRBV12-3 or TRBV12-4 and TRBJ1-5; 7 bases agree with TRBD1. V gave up 4 bases and J gave up 2 bases; unmatched junction bases: 8. This CDR3 has 16 residues. The CDR3 protein is CASSYTGDSGNQPQHF. The DNA of the CDR3 is TGTGCCAGCAGTTACACAGGGGATTCGGGCAATCAGCCCCAGCATTTT.

The rearrangement links TRBV5-6 to TRBJ2-2; the D gene is possibly TRBD1 (6 bases). The V gene lost 5 bases and the J gene lost 2 bases, with 16 bases spanning the gap. The germline V gene has CDR1 SGHDT and CDR2 YYEEEE. The CDR3 has 16 amino acids. Here the CDR3 DNA reads TGTGCCAGCAGTAAACTCGGACAGATTAACACCGGGGAGCTGTTTTTT. It translates to CASSKLGQINTGELFF.

The chain links TRBV6-5 to TRBJ2-1; 10 bases align to TRBD1. Trimming removed 6 bases from V and 8 bases from J; junction bases left unmatched: 10. CDR3 length: 15 residues. Germline V gives CDR1 MNHEY, CDR2 SVGAGI. The CDR3 region is CASSNPGTGVHEQFF. As DNA, the CDR3 is TGTGCCAGCAGCAACCCCGGGACAGGGGTGCATGAGCAGTTCTTC.

This clonotype was found a few times. This sequence joins TRBV9 and TRBJ2-5, with TRBD2 identical over 10 bases. The CDR3 length is 16 residues. V lost 1 base, J lost 5 bases, and 8 bases stayed unmatched. Germline V gene data show CDR1 as SGDLS and CDR2 as YYNGEE. CDR3 residues: CASSVTAGGPWETQYF. The CDR3 nucleotides are TGTGCCAGCAGCGTAACAGCGGGAGGGCCTTGGGAGACCCAGTACTTC.

V and J are TRBV6-1 and TRBJ1-5; tentative D call: TRBD1 (5 bases). V was pared by 7 bases and J by 5 bases, with 12 bases between. The CDR3 covers 13 residues. Per germline, CDR1 MNHNS and CDR2 SASEGT. CDR3 coding DNA: TGTGCCAGCAATCAGGGTCCCCATCAGCCCCAGCATTTT. Amino acid sequence: CASNQGPHQPQHF.

This clonotype was seen more than once but under ten times. The gene calls are TRBV20-1 and TRBJ1-2; 7 bases fit TRBD1. The CDR3 length is 12 residues. Looked up from germline, CDR1 is DFQATT and CDR2 is SNEGSKA (reference sequence). Trimming took 6 bases from V and 4 from J; bases not matched to a gene: 5. The CDR3 sequence is CSASRGIYGYTF. The CDR3 DNA sequence: TGCAGTGCAAGCAGGGGGATCTATGGCTACACCTTC.

This clonotype was observed at least ten times. V usage is TRBV5-6 and J usage is TRBJ2-5; D is perhaps TRBD2 (6 bases). The CDR3 loop spans 15 amino acids. The V end was cut by 0 bases, the J end by 3 bases, with 12 bases between. The germline CDR1 and CDR2 sequences are SGHDT and YYEEEE. The CDR3, as DNA: TGTGCCAGCAGCTTGGTAGGAGGAGGGGAAGAGACCCAGTACTTC. Translating it yields CASSLVGGGEETQYF.

The V and J genes are TRBV7-9 and TRBJ1-2, with a weak D call TRBD1 (5 bases). This CDR3 is built from 14 residues. Germline CDR1 SEHNR, CDR2 FQNEAQ (reference sequence). V gave up 0 bases and J gave up 4 bases, with 9 bases separating them. CDR3 DNA sequence: TGTGCCAGCAGCTTAGCGGGGGTTACCTATGGCTACACCTTC. As protein: CASSLAGVTYGYTF.

There are a few counts of this clonotype. CDR3 DNA: TGTGCCAGCAGTGAAAGGCGGGGGGGCACAGATACGCAGTATTTT. This gives the protein CASSERRGGTDTQYF. The chain uses TRBV2 and TRBJ2-3, with TRBD2 matching over 8 bases. Trimming removed 2 bases from V and 1 base from J; junction bases left unmatched: 2. CDR1 is SNHLY and CDR2 is FYNNEI in the germline V gene. The CDR3 runs to 15 residues.

CDR3 amino acids: CASSQVAGGPGELFF. The CDR3, as DNA: TGTGCCAGCAGCCAAGTAGCGGGGGGGCCCGGGGAGCTGTTTTTT. The rearrangement uses TRBV4-2 and TRBJ2-2, with TRBD2 identical over 11 bases. There are 15 residues in the CDR3. Germline V gene sequence: CDR1 LGHNA, CDR2 YNFKEQ. V shed 1 base, J shed 6 bases, and the junction held 1 base outside the gene matches.

The chain recombines TRBV5-1 with TRBJ2-7, with 9 nucleotides matching TRBD1. The CDR3 extends over 15 amino acids. The ends lost 4 bases at V and 5 bases at J; junction bases unmatched: 10. Germline CDR1 reads SGHRS; CDR2 reads YFSETQ. In DNA form, the CDR3 reads TGCGCCAGCAGCCTCGCCGGGACAGGGACCCACGAGCAGTACTTC. Translated, it gives CASSLAGTGTHEQYF.

This clonotype was seen a handful of times. V and J are TRBV19 and TRBJ2-2; D might be TRBD2 (6 bases). Trimming left V 8 bases short and J 6 bases short, with 16 bases between. This CDR3 comprises 14 residues. Looked up from germline, CDR1 is LNHDA and CDR2 is SQIVND (reference sequence). The DNA for the CDR3 is TGTGCCAGTTCCCCGATGTCGGGGGCCGGGGAGCTGTTTTTT. It translates to CASSPMSGAGELFF.

The CDR3, as DNA: TGTGCCAGCAGCGTAGAGGTGGGACAGGGGACAGATACGCAGTATTTT. Protein: CASSVEVGQGTDTQYF. The rearrangement uses TRBV9 and TRBJ2-3; 10 bases line up with TRBD1. The CDR3 totals 16 residues. The trim removed 0 bases at V and 3 bases at J, leaving 4 bases unmatched. Germline CDR1 and CDR2: SGDLS and YYNGEE.

This clonotype showed up many times. The rearrangement joins TRBV20-1 to TRBJ1-5, with TRBD1 matching 7 bases. Trimming at V came to 5 bases and at J to 6 bases, leaving 10 bases not matched to a gene. CDR1 is DFQATT, CDR2 SNEGSKA, per germline (reference sequence). The CDR3 extends over 14 amino acids. CDR3 in DNA: TGCAGTGCTGAAGGGGGCGCGGGGCGTCAGCCCCAGCATTTT. Protein sequence: CSAEGGAGRQPQHF.

This chain links TRBV6-5 with TRBJ2-7; TRBD2 is a possible D gene (5 bases). Trimming shortened V by 2 bases and J by 6 bases, and 11 bases separated the two germline ends. CDR1 MNHEY and CDR2 SVGAGI come from the germline V gene. There are 13 residues in the CDR3. In DNA, the CDR3 is TGTGCCAGCAGTTACCGAAAGCGGACCGAGCAGTACTTC. Amino acid sequence: CASSYRKRTEQYF.